Listed here are 21 T cell receptor beta chains from one sample, sequenced in a study of T cell changes during pregnancy in multiple sclerosis. Some clones are missing from TCRdb's copy, which holds only in-frame ones; the method was immunoSEQ multiplex PCR. The table includes tens of thousands of clones, over 75% detected once. Here the sequenced sample was CD4+ T cells from peripheral blood mononuclear cells, taken in the third trimester of pregnancy. The receptors here all came from a female donor with multiple sclerosis, enrolled in a pregnancy study.

The V and J genes are TRBV9 and TRBJ2-7; TRBD2 matches at 10 bases. The J segment lost 1 base and the V segment lost 4 bases, leaving 5 bases of the junction unmatched. The CDR3 is made up of 15 amino acids. Germline CDR1 SGDLS, CDR2 YYNGEE. CDR3 region: CASSLHSGGSYEQYF. In DNA form, the CDR3 reads TGTGCCAGCAGCCTCCATAGCGGGGGGTCCTACGAGCAGTACTTC.

The V and J genes are TRBV19 and TRBJ2-2; 13 bases are a match to TRBD2. This CDR3 has 17 residues. Germline V gene lookup returns CDR1 LNHDA and CDR2 SQIVND (reference sequence). Losses at the gene ends were 4 bases for V and 6 bases for J; bases not matched to a gene: 8. As DNA, the CDR3 is TGTGCCAGTAGTACAAAAGGACTAGCGGGAGTCCCCGGGGAGCTGTTTTTT. It yields the protein CASSTKGLAGVPGELFF.

The chain joins TRBV5-6 to TRBJ2-1, with TRBD2 matching over 10 bases. J lost 7 bases, V lost 3 bases, and 7 bases had no gene match. CDR3 length: 15 amino acids. In germline, CDR1 is SGHDT, CDR2 YYEEEE. The CDR3 loop reads CASSSAGGPSNEQFF. The CDR3, as DNA: TGTGCCAGCAGCTCAGCGGGAGGGCCCTCGAATGAGCAGTTCTTC. Using reference TRBV5-6 and TRBJ2-1 for the parts outside the CDR3, the full variable domain is DAGVTQSPTHLIKTRGQQVTLRCSPKSGHDTVSWYQQALGQGPQFIFQYYEEEERQRGNFPDRFSGHQFPNYSSELNVNALLLGDSALYLCASSSAGGPSNEQFFGPGTRLTVL.

This clone has just one count. The rearrangement joins TRBV7-8 to TRBJ1-2, with TRBD1 matching over 7 bases. With V trimmed by 1 base and J by 0 bases, 11 bases remained unmatched. The CDR3 has 18 residues. Germline V gene sequence: CDR1 SGHVS, CDR2 FQNEAQ. The CDR3 bases are TGTGCCAGCAGCTTAGGCAGGGGGACTCGAGACACTAACTATGGCTACACCTTC. It translates to CASSLGRGTRDTNYGYTF. Combining the CDR3 with reference TRBV7-8 and TRBJ1-2 gives the whole variable domain GAGVSQSPRYKVAKRGQDVALRCDPISGHVSLFWYQQALGQGPEFLTYFQNEAQLDKSGLPSDRFFAERPEGSVSTLKIQRTQQEDSAVYLCASSLGRGTRDTNYGYTFGSGTRLTVV.

The chain uses TRBV14 and TRBJ2-1; D is unresolved. Germline V gene lookup returns CDR1 SGHDN and CDR2 FVKESK. Trimming pared 0 bases from V and 3 bases from J, leaving 9 bases between. The length of the CDR3 is 15 residues. CDR3 DNA: TGTGCCAGCAGCCAAGATACAATTCGCTACAATGAGCAGTTCTTC. It is translated as CASSQDTIRYNEQFF.

The chain is built from TRBV30 and TRBJ2-7, with 8 bases matching TRBD1. V lost 0 bases and J lost 4; bases outside the gene matches: 11. Germline V gene data show CDR1 as GTSNPN and CDR2 as SVGIG (reference sequence). The CDR3 runs to 16 residues. The CDR3, as DNA: TGTGCCTGGAGTGTACAGGGGGGCCTGACGATTTACGAGCAGTACTTC. Translation gives CAWSVQGGLTIYEQYF.

V and J are TRBV7-6 and TRBJ2-1; D might be TRBD2 (6 bases). The CDR3 runs to 17 residues. V gave up 1 base and J gave up 2 bases, with 15 bases separating them. Germline V gene lookup returns CDR1 SGHVS and CDR2 FNYEAQ. CDR3 nucleotides: TGTGCCAGCAGCTTAGAAGCGTACGGGACTGCCTACAATGAGCAGTTCTTC. The encoded protein is CASSLEAYGTAYNEQFF.

The V call is TRBV5-5, the J call TRBJ1-2, with D maybe TRBD1 (5 bases). Germline CDR1 is SGHKS and CDR2 is YYEKEE (reference sequence). The CDR3 loop spans 16 amino acids. The V end was cut by 5 bases, the J end by 6 bases, with 23 bases between. The CDR3 sequence: CASSLPGIRGPDGYTF. CDR3 sequence (DNA): TGTGCCAGCAGTCTGCCAGGGATAAGGGGCCCCGATGGCTACACCTTC.

The rearrangement uses TRBV7-2 and TRBJ2-7; 11 nucleotides line up with TRBD2. CDR1 is SGHTA and CDR2 is FQGNSA in the germline V gene. The CDR3 is 16 amino acids. The junction had 14 bases not matched to a gene; V was cut back by 7 bases and J by 6 bases. CDR3 protein: CASTPQRGLAGGEQYF. CDR3 bases: TGTGCCAGCACCCCCCAGAGGGGTCTAGCGGGAGGCGAGCAGTACTTC. Filled out from reference TRBV7-2 and TRBJ2-7, the complete variable domain reads GAGVSQSPSNKVTEKGKDVELRCDPISGHTALYWYRQSLGQGLEFLIYFQGNSAPDKSGLPSDRFSAERTGGSVSTLTIQRTQQEDSAVYLCASTPQRGLAGGEQYFGPGTRLTVT.

This chain uses TRBV9 with TRBJ1-1; TRBD1 aligns across 7 bases. The CDR3 covers 17 residues. In germline, CDR1 is SGDLS, CDR2 YYNGEE. V shed 0 bases and J 0 bases; nucleotides not matched to a gene: 8. The chain's CDR3 is CASSVVGVTGLNTEAFF. The CDR3 nucleotides read TGTGCCAGCAGCGTAGTTGGGGTGACAGGGTTGAACACTGAAGCTTTCTTT.

This clone was seen a few times. This chain connects TRBV9 to TRBJ2-7; tentatively, D is TRBD1 (5 bases). Germline CDR1 reads SGDLS; CDR2 reads YYNGEE. This CDR3 has 15 residues. V gave up 0 bases and J gave up 2 bases, with 12 bases separating them. The CDR3 reads CASSVAPGATYEQYF. CDR3 coding DNA: TGTGCCAGCAGCGTAGCACCTGGGGCTACCTACGAGCAGTACTTC.

The V and J genes are TRBV6-1 and TRBJ2-7; D is undetermined. The CDR3 covers 11 residues. V was trimmed by 4 bases and J by 4 bases, leaving 5 bases between them. CDR1 and CDR2 from the germline V gene are MNHNS and SASEGT. CDR3 sequence: CASSGLYEQYF. The CDR3 DNA reads as TGTGCCAGCAGTGGACTTTACGAGCAGTACTTC.

This chain joins TRBV5-4 and TRBJ2-1, with D possibly TRBD2 on 6 matching bases. Germline CDR1 reads SGHNT; CDR2 reads YYREEE (reference sequence). Between the trimmed V and J ends, which lost 0 bases and 7 bases, there was a span of 11 bases. This CDR3 has 14 amino acids. The CDR3 DNA reads as TGTGCCAGCAGCTTGGTCGGGAGAAATAATGAGCAGTTCTTC. It translates to CASSLVGRNNEQFF.

The chain joins TRBV30 to TRBJ2-7; D possibly corresponds to TRBD2 (5 bases). V lost 5 bases and J lost 6, with 14 bases in between. The CDR3 extends over 12 amino acids. Germline V gene lookup returns CDR1 GTSNPN and CDR2 SVGIG (reference sequence). CDR3 protein: CAWDGGLGEQYF. The CDR3 DNA reads as TGTGCCTGGGACGGAGGACTGGGCGAGCAGTACTTC. The complete variable domain, with remaining parts taken from reference TRBV30 and TRBJ2-7, reads SQTIHQWPATLVQPVGSPLSLECTVEGTSNPNLYWYRQAAGRGLQLLFYSVGIGQISSEVPQNLSASRPQDRQFILSSKKLLLSDSGFYLCAWDGGLGEQYFGPGTRLTVT.

The V gene is TRBV10-3, the J gene TRBJ1-3, with D possibly matching TRBD1 (5 bases). V lost 8 bases, J lost 3 bases, and 11 bases lay in between. The CDR3 extends over 13 amino acids. Germline V gene sequence: CDR1 ENHRY, CDR2 SYGVKD. CDR3 amino acids: CAIGQGGGNTIYF. The CDR3 nucleotides are TGTGCCATCGGGCAGGGCGGTGGAAACACCATATATTTT.

J is TRBJ1-4 and V is TRBV29-1; TRBD1 matches 7 bases. The CDR3 extends over 15 amino acids. Trimming cost V 6 bases and J 3 bases; bases outside gene matches: 10. Looked up from germline, CDR1 is SQVTM and CDR2 is ANQGSEA. For the CDR3, the DNA is TGCAGCGTCCGGGACAGCCCTATCCCTAATGAAAAACTGTTTTTT. It translates to CSVRDSPIPNEKLFF.

The chain recombines TRBV2 with TRBJ2-5; 14 bases map to TRBD2. Unmatched junction bases numbered 5, after V lost 5 bases and J lost 3 bases. The length of the CDR3 is 16 residues. The germline CDR1 and CDR2 sequences are SNHLY and FYNNEI. The CDR3 loop is CASSPGTSGSKETQYF. The CDR3 coding sequence is TGTGCCAGCAGTCCCGGGACTAGCGGGAGCAAAGAGACCCAGTACTTC.

The chain links TRBV15 to TRBJ1-2; tentative D call: TRBD1 (6 bases). The CDR3 totals 14 residues. In germline, CDR1 is LNHNV, CDR2 YYDKDF (reference sequence). Between the trimmed V and J ends, which lost 1 base and 2 bases, there was a span of 8 bases. CDR3 region: CATSRGGQNYGYTF. The DNA for the CDR3 is TGTGCCACCAGCAGAGGAGGACAGAACTATGGCTACACCTTC.

The J gene is TRBJ1-1, the V gene TRBV7-6; 10 bases match TRBD1. Germline values: CDR1 SGHVS, CDR2 FNYEAQ. CDR3 length equals 16 residues. V lost 3 bases, J lost 1 base, and 5 bases stayed unmatched. This chain's CDR3 is CASSFRQGAPNTEAFF. Here the CDR3 DNA reads TGTGCCAGCAGCTTCCGACAGGGGGCGCCGAACACTGAAGCTTTCTTT.

V is TRBV7-8 and J is TRBJ1-5, with D possibly TRBD1 on 6 matching bases. The CDR3 is 16 amino acids. Germline values: CDR1 SGHVS, CDR2 FQNEAQ. V lost 5 bases and J lost 3, with 17 bases in between. The CDR3: CASSPLGQTVNQPQHF. The CDR3 bases are TGTGCCAGCAGCCCGTTAGGACAGACCGTCAATCAGCCCCAGCATTTT.

The rearrangement links TRBV6-1 to TRBJ1-1; TRBD1 agrees at 7 bases. The germline V gene encodes CDR1 MNHNS and CDR2 SASEGT. The CDR3 is made up of 14 amino acids. Unmatched junction bases numbered 2, after V lost 4 bases and J lost 0 bases. Written as DNA, the CDR3 is TGTGCCAGCAGTGCAGGGACAGTGAACACTGAAGCTTTCTTT. Its translation: CASSAGTVNTEAFF.